The source of this TCR beta chain is a study of spatial heterogeneity in lung cancer. Study overall: Consistently, beta-chain sequences turned up in larger numbers than alpha-chain sequences did. On average, each unique TCR and UMI combination appeared more than ten times in raw reads. The study, taken as a whole, reports: Tumor TCRs that were ubiquitous and expanded showed up in blood more at resection than follow-up.

TCRdb re-derived calls from the 5' RACE reads in MiXCR, one entry per CDR3 protein. The sample shows roughly 75,000 distinct CDR3 sequences, about 14% of them seen only once. About this clonotype: What it recognizes is unknown.

Time point of the sample: sample taken at primary tumor resection. Sequencing was performed on whole RNA extracted from tumor and nontumor lung tissue, or from frozen PBMC, and the material was left unsorted. Samples were donated by 72 untreated early-stage non-small cell lung cancer patients. The sample here was PBMCs, taken at surgery. This receptor was identified in a male donor with early-stage non-small cell lung cancer.

In DNA, the CDR3 is TGCAGTGCTAGTAGGATCGTCCCAGATACGCAGTATTTT. Its translation is CSASRIVPDTQYF. The chain is built from TRBV20-1 and TRBJ2-3; D is uncertain. There are 13 residues in the CDR3. Germline V gene lookup returns CDR1 DFQATT and CDR2 SNEGSKA (reference sequence). V lost 3 bases and J lost 4, with 11 bases in between.